This T cell receptor beta chain derives from a study of regulatory T cells in long-lasting Graves disease. Sample time point: persistent/refractory GD, antithyroid drugs over 5 years with positive TRAb. The TCR library was made from RNA extracted from PBMCs. In building TCR beta libraries, iRepertoire HTBI primers were used together with Arm-PCR of CDR3 regions. A single record per CDR3 protein comes from TCRdb applying MiXCR to the multiplex PCR reads. Altogether 400,000 or so distinct CDR3 sequences are present, 20% to 30% being singletons, with the ten largest covering over 25%. This clonotype was counted many times. The sequence derives from a female donor with Graves disease. The sample consisted of peripheral blood mononuclear cells (PBMCs), taken when the disease was refractory, from a patient treated with antithyroid drugs.

CDR3 nucleotides: TGCAGTGCTAAACAGGGGAACACTGAAGCTTTCTTT. It codes for CSAKQGNTEAFF. V and J are TRBV20-1 and TRBJ1-1; D is perhaps TRBD1 (6 bases). V was pared by 4 bases and J by 1 base, with 7 bases between. The CDR3 covers 12 residues. CDR1 is DFQATT and CDR2 is SNEGSKA in the germline V gene (reference sequence).